Following are 30 T cell receptor beta chains from one sample sequenced in a study of T cell changes during pregnancy in multiple sclerosis. Profiled with immunoSEQ multiplex PCR; TCRdb holds only in-frame clones, not every one. The sample consists of just under 65,000 clones, around 96% of them appearing once. The sample here was CD8+ T cells from peripheral blood mononuclear cells, taken after pregnancy. The receptors shown here come from a female donor with multiple sclerosis, enrolled in a pregnancy study.

This chain links TRBV19 with TRBJ2-7; 10 nucleotides agree with TRBD2. Germline CDR1 reads LNHDA; CDR2 reads SQIVND (reference sequence). Trimming at V came to 2 bases and at J to 2 bases, leaving 3 bases not matched to a gene. The CDR3 totals 15 residues. CDR3 region: CASSILAGDTYEQYF. The CDR3, as DNA: TGTGCCAGTAGTATACTAGCGGGAGACACCTACGAGCAGTACTTC.

The genes are TRBV6-5 and TRBJ2-5, with TRBD2 as a possible D gene (5 bases). The J call is in doubt because the DNA end fits TRBJ2-7 better. The CDR3 totals 14 residues. Germline CDR1 MNHEY, CDR2 SVGAGI. CDR3 bases: TGTGCCAGCAGTTACCGGGGAGCCTCCTACGAGCAGTACTTC. The encoded protein is CASSYRGASYEQYF.

The chain joins TRBV19 to TRBJ2-7, with TRBD1 identical over 9 bases. Germline values: CDR1 LNHDA, CDR2 SQIVND (reference sequence). V lost 5 bases and J lost 3; bases outside the gene matches: 8. This CDR3 is built from 15 residues. The CDR3: CASSAGQGILYEQYF. In DNA form, the CDR3 reads TGTGCCAGTAGTGCCGGACAGGGGATCCTCTACGAGCAGTACTTC.

The chain has TRBV27 and TRBJ1-5; possible D gene TRBD1, 6 bases. The CDR3 is 14 residues long. Germline assignment: CDR1 MNHEY and CDR2 SMNVEV (reference sequence). Trimming stripped 5 bases from V and 7 bases from J, with 15 bases between. As DNA, the CDR3 is TGTGCCAGCAGTACCTCCCGACAGGTCCAGCCCCAGCATTTT. Translating gives CASSTSRQVQPQHF.

The genes are TRBV28 and TRBJ2-5, with a weak D call TRBD1 (5 bases). This CDR3 has 14 residues. Trimming stripped 1 base from V and 3 bases from J, with 9 bases between. The V gene's germline CDR1 is MDHEN and CDR2 SYDVKM. Here the CDR3 reads CASSLFDSKETQYF. For the CDR3, the DNA is TGTGCCAGCAGTTTATTCGACAGCAAAGAGACCCAGTACTTC.

The gene calls are TRBV13 and TRBJ2-5; TRBD2 aligns across 13 bases. The J call is in doubt because the DNA end fits TRBJ2-7 better. The CDR3 has 16 amino acids. Per germline, CDR1 PRHDT and CDR2 FYEKMQ (reference sequence). The CDR3: CASSARGTSGAYEQYF. Here the CDR3 DNA reads TGTGCCAGCAGCGCCAGAGGGACTAGCGGGGCTTACGAGCAGTACTTC.

The J gene is TRBJ2-2, the V gene TRBV6-4; D is perhaps TRBD1 (5 bases). V was pared by 0 bases and J by 7 bases, with 9 bases between. The V gene's germline CDR1 is MRHNA and CDR2 SNTAGT. The CDR3 runs 14 residues. The CDR3 loop is CASSDSKGVGELFF. For the CDR3, the DNA is TGTGCCAGCAGTGACTCGAAAGGGGTCGGGGAGCTGTTTTTT.

The rearrangement uses TRBV6-4 and TRBJ2-7; 9 positions match TRBD1. V lost 6 bases and J lost 7; bases outside the gene matches: 4. The CDR3 is 12 amino acids. Germline CDR1 is MRHNA and CDR2 is SNTAGT. The DNA of the CDR3 is TGTGCCAGCAGCGACGGACAGGGGGAGCAGTACTTC. Translation gives CASSDGQGEQYF.

The chain uses TRBV27 and TRBJ2-7; the D gene is possibly TRBD1 (5 bases). With 8 bases removed from V and 2 bases from J, the gap between germline ends came to 13 bases. From germline, CDR1 is MNHEY and CDR2 SMNVEV (reference sequence). CDR3 size: 13 residues. As DNA, the CDR3 is TGTGCCAGCGCCTCAGGGCCACCCTACGAGCAGTACTTC. Encoded protein: CASASGPPYEQYF.

The rearrangement joins TRBV29-1 to TRBJ2-1; 8 bases fit TRBD2. CDR1 and CDR2 from the germline V gene are SQVTM and ANQGSEA. V shed 1 base, J shed 8 bases, and the junction held 16 bases outside the gene matches. This CDR3 comprises 17 residues. The CDR3 loop is CSVEGRAGAGEGYEQFF. CDR3 in DNA: TGCAGCGTTGAAGGTCGGGCCGGAGCGGGAGAAGGCTATGAGCAGTTCTTC.

The chain employs TRBV18 and TRBJ2-7; possibly TRBD1 for D (6 bases). The V gene's germline CDR1 is KGHSH and CDR2 LQKENI. This CDR3 comprises 14 residues. Trimming shortened V by 6 bases and J by 0 bases, and 12 bases separated the two germline ends. CDR3 region: CASSPSGVSYEQYF. CDR3 coding DNA: TGTGCCAGCTCCCCCTCAGGGGTCTCCTACGAGCAGTACTTC. Complete variable domain (other parts from reference TRBV18 and TRBJ2-7): NAGVMQNPRHLVRRRGQEARLRCSPMKGHSHVYWYRQLPEEGLKFMVYLQKENIIDESGMPKERFSAEFPKEGPSILRIQQVVRGDSAAYFCASSPSGVSYEQYFGPGTRLTVT.

The rearrangement links TRBV7-6 to TRBJ2-7, with 9 bases identical to TRBD1. The CDR3 is made up of 14 amino acids. The junction had 7 bases not matched to a gene; V was cut back by 5 bases and J by 5 bases. Germline loops: CDR1 SGHVS, CDR2 FNYEAQ. In nucleotides, the CDR3 is TGTGCCAGCAGCCCCGGGACAGGGAGTCACGAGCAGTACTTC. Its translation is CASSPGTGSHEQYF.

This clone was recorded once. V usage is TRBV7-9 and J usage is TRBJ2-7; D is ambiguous. Trimming stripped 4 bases from V and 6 bases from J, with 7 bases between. This CDR3 is built from 11 residues. CDR1 SEHNR and CDR2 FQNEAQ come from the germline V gene (reference sequence). CDR3 amino acids: CASSSLGEQYF. In DNA form, the CDR3 reads TGTGCCAGCAGCTCCCTAGGCGAGCAGTACTTC.

The chain uses TRBV9 and TRBJ2-5; D is unresolved. V was trimmed by 0 bases and J by 5 bases, leaving 11 bases between them. The V gene's germline CDR1 is SGDLS and CDR2 YYNGEE. The CDR3 is 14 residues long. The CDR3 protein is CASSVGSNWETQYF. CDR3 nucleotide sequence: TGTGCCAGCAGCGTAGGTAGCAACTGGGAGACCCAGTACTTC.

This chain joins TRBV5-6 and TRBJ1-4; the D gene is possibly TRBD1 (6 bases). Trimming removed 4 bases from V and 8 bases from J, with 18 bases in between. The CDR3 is 15 residues long. CDR1 SGHDT and CDR2 YYEEEE come from the germline V gene. The CDR3 nucleotides are TGTGCCAGCAGCCCGGAAGGGGGTCGCCGCGAAAAACTGTTTTTT. It specifies CASSPEGGRREKLFF.

The V and J genes are TRBV2 and TRBJ2-3; the match to TRBD2 covers 8 bases. The CDR3 covers 16 residues. Trimming cost V 4 bases and J 5 bases; bases outside gene matches: 11. CDR1 is SNHLY, CDR2 FYNNEI, per germline. CDR3 sequence reads: CASSAGGAGDKDTQYF. The CDR3 DNA is TGTGCCAGCAGTGCCGGGGGGGCGGGAGATAAAGATACGCAGTATTTT. Filled out from reference TRBV2 and TRBJ2-3, the complete variable domain reads EPEVTQTPSHQVTQMGQEVILRCVPISNHLYFYWYRQILGQKVEFLVSFYNNEISEKSEIFDDQFSVERPDGSNFTLKIRSTKLEDSAMYFCASSAGGAGDKDTQYFGPGTRLTVL.

This sequence joins TRBV19 and TRBJ1-5, with 8 bases matching TRBD1. From germline, CDR1 is LNHDA and CDR2 SQIVND (reference sequence). This CDR3 spans 16 amino acids. Unmatched junction bases numbered 7, after V lost 5 bases and J lost 1 base. The CDR3 sequence is CASSSPDRGSNQPQHF. The CDR3 DNA sequence: TGTGCCAGTAGTTCACCTGACAGGGGCAGCAATCAGCCCCAGCATTTT. Variable domain in full (rest from reference TRBV19 and TRBJ1-5): DGGITQSPKYLFRKEGQNVTLSCEQNLNHDAMYWYRQDPGQGLRLIYYSQIVNDFQKGDIAEGYSVSREKKESFPLTVTSAQKNPTAFYLCASSSPDRGSNQPQHFGDGTRLSIL.

The chain employs TRBV6-5 and TRBJ2-7; tentative D call: TRBD2 (6 bases). The germline V and J ends were trimmed by 2 bases and 10 bases, with 15 bases remaining between them. Germline CDR1 reads MNHEY; CDR2 reads SVGAGI. The CDR3 is 13 residues long. CDR3 bases: TGTGCCAGCAGTTACGGAAGTGGCGGGGTACAGTACTTC. Amino acid sequence: CASSYGSGGVQYF.

The CDR3 region has the DNA TGTGCCAGCAGCTTAGGATGGACAGGGGTGAACACTGAAGCTTTCTTT. Amino acid sequence: CASSLGWTGVNTEAFF. The rearrangement links TRBV13 to TRBJ1-1; 9 bases agree with TRBD1. Germline V CDR1 and CDR2: PRHDT, FYEKMQ (reference sequence). Germline trimming cut 0 bases from V and 0 bases from J; bases unmatched to any gene: 2. The CDR3 length is 16 residues.

This rearrangement joins TRBV4-3 to TRBJ2-7; D is ambiguous. CDR1 and CDR2 (germline): LGHNA, YSLEER. This CDR3 spans 14 amino acids. Trimming stripped 2 bases from V and 5 bases from J, with 13 bases between. The CDR3 nucleotides are TGCGCCAGCAGCCAATTTAACAGCCAGAACGAGCAGTACTTC. Amino acid sequence: CASSQFNSQNEQYF.

The chain carries TRBV7-6 and TRBJ1-1, with 8 positions matching TRBD1. The CDR3 is 13 residues long. With 8 bases clipped from V and 1 base from J, the junction kept 3 bases outside the gene matches. Germline-derived CDR1 and CDR2 are SGHVS and FNYEAQ. In DNA, the CDR3 is TGTGCCAGCGGAGACAGGGGGAACACTGAAGCTTTCTTT. Translated: CASGDRGNTEAFF.

The genes are TRBV28 and TRBJ2-7; D ambiguous. Germline assignment: CDR1 MDHEN and CDR2 SYDVKM. CDR3 length equals 11 residues. Deletions cut 6 bases from V and 2 bases from J, with 5 bases between. CDR3 bases: TGTGCCAGCAGCTCCCCCTACGAGCAGTACTTC. As protein: CASSSPYEQYF.

The V call is TRBV11-2, the J call TRBJ2-5; the match to TRBD1 covers 7 bases. The germline CDR1 and CDR2 sequences are SGHAT and FQNNGV. The CDR3 spans 13 residues. V lost 3 bases to trimming and J lost 5 bases; unmatched junction nucleotides: 3. The CDR3, as DNA: TGTGCCAGCAGCTTTCCACAGGGGGAGACCCAGTACTTC. Its protein product is CASSFPQGETQYF.

V is TRBV5-6 and J is TRBJ1-5; TRBD1 agrees at 10 bases. The CDR3 spans 15 residues. Germline loops: CDR1 SGHDT, CDR2 YYEEEE. Losses at the gene ends were 4 bases for V and 9 bases for J; bases not matched to a gene: 10. The CDR3 spells CASSVWGQGLGPQHF. The CDR3 nucleotides read TGTGCCAGCAGCGTATGGGGACAGGGGCTAGGGCCCCAGCATTTT.

This clone came up once. The genes are TRBV11-3 and TRBJ2-1; 10 bases are a match to TRBD2. Germline CDR1 SGHNT, CDR2 YENEEA. V was pared by 5 bases and J by 7 bases, with 2 bases of the junction left unmatched. The CDR3 sequence is 13 residues long. CDR3 in DNA: TGTGCCAGCAGCGTTAGCGGGAGGAATGAGCAGTTCTTC. It codes for CASSVSGRNEQFF. Using reference TRBV11-3 and TRBJ2-1 for the parts outside the CDR3, the full variable domain is EAGVVQSPRYKIIEKKQPVAFWCNPISGHNTLYWYLQNLGQGPELLIRYENEEAVDDSQLPKDRFSAERLKGVDSTLKIQPAELGDSAVYLCASSVSGRNEQFFGPGTRLTVL.

The CDR3 DNA is TGTGCCATCAGTGAGGAGGGAGCCTATGGCTACACCTTC. This codes for CAISEEGAYGYTF. V usage is TRBV10-3 and J usage is TRBJ1-2; D unclear. Germline-derived CDR1 and CDR2 are ENHRY and SYGVKD. Trimming took 2 bases from V and 4 from J, leaving 8 bases between them. The CDR3 spans 13 residues.

The chain joins TRBV29-1 to TRBJ2-7; tentative D call: TRBD2 (5 bases). In germline, CDR1 is SQVTM, CDR2 ANQGSEA. The CDR3 consists of 14 residues. V was trimmed by 1 base and J by 1 base, leaving 11 bases between them. The CDR3 is CSVEGSGSSYEQYF. The CDR3 bases are TGCAGCGTTGAAGGCAGCGGCAGTTCCTACGAGCAGTACTTC.

The chain couples TRBV7-9 to TRBJ1-2, with D perhaps matching TRBD1 (5 bases). CDR3 length equals 13 residues. Between the trimmed V and J ends, which lost 3 bases and 4 bases, there was a span of 9 bases. Germline CDR1 reads SEHNR; CDR2 reads FQNEAQ (reference sequence). CDR3 bases: TGTGCCAGCAGCTTGGGGGGGGGCTATGGCTACACCTTC. As protein: CASSLGGGYGYTF.

This clone was counted a few times. The chain is built from TRBV7-9 and TRBJ1-2; the match to TRBD1 covers 7 bases. The CDR3 loop spans 16 amino acids. The germline gives CDR1 SEHNR, CDR2 FQNEAQ (reference sequence). V trimming: 4 bases; J trimming: 4 bases; junction bases outside the gene matches: 12. CDR3 sequence reads: CASSSGTAPYFYGYTF. DNA of the CDR3: TGTGCCAGCAGCTCAGGGACAGCCCCATACTTCTATGGCTACACCTTC.

V usage is TRBV5-5 and J usage is TRBJ1-2; D may be TRBD1 (5 bases). Trimming cost V 3 bases and J 4 bases, with 13 bases left between them. The CDR3 totals 14 residues. Per the germline V gene, CDR1 is SGHKS and CDR2 is YYEKEE (reference sequence). The CDR3 nucleotides are TGTGCCAGCAGCTCAGAACAGGCCGTCTATGGCTACACCTTC. Protein product: CASSSEQAVYGYTF. Full variable domain (outside the CDR3, taken from reference TRBV5-5 and TRBJ1-2): DAGVTQSPTHLIKTRGQQVTLRCSPISGHKSVSWYQQVLGQGPQFIFQYYEKEERGRGNFPDRFSARQFPNYSSELNVNALLLGDSALYLCASSSEQAVYGYTFGSGTRLTVV.